This T cell receptor beta chain stems from a study of T cell clones after liver transplantation. For the study at large: As an antigen-independent comparator, third-party-reactive TCRbeta sequences came from pre-transplant mixed lymphocyte reactions. Samples came pre-transplant, pre-randomization before withdrawal, and post-randomization after withdrawal ended.

Details on this clone: What it recognizes is unknown.

Only in-frame clones appear in the TCRdb table, and some are missing; sequencing was by immunoSEQ multiplex PCR. The repertoire includes some 70,000 clones, 90% of them detected once, and 2% to 3% sits in the top ten. Study findings and constraints: Migration into the graft, not deletion, may explain lost graft donor-reactive T cells.

CDR1 is MDHEN, CDR2 SYDVKM, per germline. This CDR3 region has 18 residues. V shed 5 bases, J shed 0 bases, and the junction held 11 bases outside the gene matches. Sequences were derived from CD4+ T cells from blood, sampled before liver transplant. V and J are TRBV28 and TRBJ1-5, with 9 bases aligning to TRBD1. This sequence originates from a human donor who received a liver transplant. CDR3 in amino acids: CASSTRDRVFISNQPQHF. The CDR3 nucleotides are TGTGCCAGCAGTACTCGGGACAGGGTGTTTATTAGCAATCAGCCCCAGCATTTT.